This paragraph reports one TCR beta chain. Its cognate antigen is unknown. Via MiXCR, TCRdb re-called the reads, giving one row per CDR3 protein. The table lists about 340,000 distinct CDR3 sequences, around 29% of them singletons. This sample was included in a study of T cell repertoires in cytomegalovirus infection. The sample here was cultured PBMCs, taken from culture after CMV antigen stimulation. The clonotype originates from a human donor in good health (CMV status not recorded). Some clones in this sample may be carry-over from other donors' samples.

The CDR3 loop is CASRGQNNEQFF. The CDR3 DNA reads TGTGCCAGCAGGGGCCAGAACAATGAGCAGTTCTTC. The rearrangement joins TRBV12-3 or TRBV12-4 to TRBJ2-1; no firm D call. This CDR3 is built from 12 residues. V dropped 6 bases and J dropped 5 bases, with 8 bases sitting between them.